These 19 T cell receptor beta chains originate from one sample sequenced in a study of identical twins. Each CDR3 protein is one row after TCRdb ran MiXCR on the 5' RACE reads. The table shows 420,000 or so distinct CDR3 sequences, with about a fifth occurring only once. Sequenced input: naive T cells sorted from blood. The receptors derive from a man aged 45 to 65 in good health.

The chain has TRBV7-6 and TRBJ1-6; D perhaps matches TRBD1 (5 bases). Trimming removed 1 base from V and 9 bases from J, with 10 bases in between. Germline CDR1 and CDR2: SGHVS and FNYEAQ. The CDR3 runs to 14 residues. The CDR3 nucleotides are TGTGCCAGCAGCTTAGGGGACGGAGTTTCACCCCTCCACTTT. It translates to CASSLGDGVSPLHF.

CDR3 region: CASSGTGGSEQYF. The CDR3 DNA is TGTGCCAGCAGTGGGACAGGGGGTTCCGAGCAGTACTTC. The chain carries TRBV6-2 or TRBV6-3 and TRBJ2-7; 11 bases line up with TRBD1. The CDR3 totals 13 residues. The trim removed 5 bases at V and 6 bases at J, leaving 3 bases unmatched. Germline values: CDR1 MNHEY, CDR2 SVGEGT.

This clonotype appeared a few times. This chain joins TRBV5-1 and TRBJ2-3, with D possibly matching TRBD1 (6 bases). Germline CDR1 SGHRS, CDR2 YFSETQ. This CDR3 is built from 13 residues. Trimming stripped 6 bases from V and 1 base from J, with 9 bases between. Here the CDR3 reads CASTKGGTDTQYF. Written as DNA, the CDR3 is TGCGCCAGCACCAAGGGGGGCACAGATACGCAGTATTTT.

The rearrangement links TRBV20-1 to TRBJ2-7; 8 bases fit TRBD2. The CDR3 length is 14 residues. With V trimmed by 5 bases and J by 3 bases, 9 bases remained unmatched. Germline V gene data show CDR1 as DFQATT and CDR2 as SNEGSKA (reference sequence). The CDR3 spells CSAQSSGKIYEQYF. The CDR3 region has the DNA TGCAGTGCTCAAAGTAGCGGGAAAATCTACGAGCAGTACTTC.

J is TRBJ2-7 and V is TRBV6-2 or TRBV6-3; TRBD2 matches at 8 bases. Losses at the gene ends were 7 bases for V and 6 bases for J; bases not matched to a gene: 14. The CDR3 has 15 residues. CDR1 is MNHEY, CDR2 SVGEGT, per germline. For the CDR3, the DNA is TGTGCCAGCAATGAAGGACTAGCTGATGATCGCGAGCAGTACTTC. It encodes CASNEGLADDREQYF.

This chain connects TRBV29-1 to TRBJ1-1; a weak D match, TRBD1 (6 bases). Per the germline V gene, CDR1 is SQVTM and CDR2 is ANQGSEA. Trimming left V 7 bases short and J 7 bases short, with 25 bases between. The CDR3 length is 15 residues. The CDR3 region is CSARLQGNNTGEAFF. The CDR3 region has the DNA TGCAGCGCCCGGCTTCAGGGGAATAACACGGGTGAAGCTTTCTTT.

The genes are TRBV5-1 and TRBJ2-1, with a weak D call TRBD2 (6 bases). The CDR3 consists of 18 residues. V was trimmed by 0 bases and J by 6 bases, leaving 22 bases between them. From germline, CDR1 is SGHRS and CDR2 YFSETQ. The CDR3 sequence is CASSLGRDAQPWPNEQFF. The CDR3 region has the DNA TGCGCCAGCAGCTTGGGGCGGGACGCACAACCATGGCCCAATGAGCAGTTCTTC.

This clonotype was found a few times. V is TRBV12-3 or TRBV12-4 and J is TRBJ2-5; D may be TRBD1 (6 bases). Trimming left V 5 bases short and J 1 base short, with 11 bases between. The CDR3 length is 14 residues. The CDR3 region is CASSLDRSQETQYF. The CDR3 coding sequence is TGTGCCAGCAGTCTTGACAGGAGCCAAGAGACCCAGTACTTC.

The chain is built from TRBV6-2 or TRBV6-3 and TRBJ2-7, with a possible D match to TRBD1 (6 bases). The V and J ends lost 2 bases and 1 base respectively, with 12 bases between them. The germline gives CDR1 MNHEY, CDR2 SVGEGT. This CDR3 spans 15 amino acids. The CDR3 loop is CASSYSQGNSYEQYF. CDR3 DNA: TGTGCCAGCAGTTACAGCCAGGGGAATTCCTACGAGCAGTACTTC.

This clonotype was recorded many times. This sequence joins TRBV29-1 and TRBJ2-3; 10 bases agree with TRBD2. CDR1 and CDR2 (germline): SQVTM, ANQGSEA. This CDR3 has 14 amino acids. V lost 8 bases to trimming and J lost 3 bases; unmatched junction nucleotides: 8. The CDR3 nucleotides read TGCAGCCACAGCTCTAGCGGGAGAACAGATACGCAGTATTTT. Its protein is CSHSSSGRTDTQYF.

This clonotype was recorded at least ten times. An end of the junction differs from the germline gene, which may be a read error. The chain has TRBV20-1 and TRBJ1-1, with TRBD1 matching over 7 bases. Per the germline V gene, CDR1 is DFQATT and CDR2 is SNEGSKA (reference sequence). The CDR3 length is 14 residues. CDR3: CSARDARGNIEAFF. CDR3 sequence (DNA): TGCAGTGCTAGAGACGCCAGGGGGAACATTGAAGCTTTCTTT.

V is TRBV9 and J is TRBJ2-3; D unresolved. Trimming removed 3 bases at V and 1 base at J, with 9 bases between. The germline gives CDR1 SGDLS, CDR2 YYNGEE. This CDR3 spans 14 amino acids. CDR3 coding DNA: TGTGCCAGCAGCGCTTCATCACGCACAGATACGCAGTATTTT. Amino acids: CASSASSRTDTQYF.

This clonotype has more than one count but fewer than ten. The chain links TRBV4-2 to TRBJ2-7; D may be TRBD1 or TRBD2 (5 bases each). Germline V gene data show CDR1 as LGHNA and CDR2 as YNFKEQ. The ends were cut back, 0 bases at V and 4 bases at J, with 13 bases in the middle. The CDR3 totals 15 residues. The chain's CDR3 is CASSQDPGTVYEQYF. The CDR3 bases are TGTGCCAGCAGCCAAGATCCCGGGACGGTATACGAGCAGTACTTC.

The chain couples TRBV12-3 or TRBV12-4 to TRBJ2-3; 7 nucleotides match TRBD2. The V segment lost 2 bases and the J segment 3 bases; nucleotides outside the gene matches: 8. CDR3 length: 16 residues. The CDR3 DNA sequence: TGTGCCAGCAGTTTACAAGCGGGGATGAGGACAGATACGCAGTATTTT. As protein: CASSLQAGMRTDTQYF.

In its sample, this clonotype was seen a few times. The CDR3 spells CAISESLTATQETQYF. As DNA, the CDR3 is TGTGCCATCAGTGAGTCTTTAACAGCTACCCAAGAGACCCAGTACTTC. The chain employs TRBV10-3 and TRBJ2-5; D gene uncertain. This CDR3 has 16 amino acids. V was trimmed by 0 bases and J by 1 base, leaving 12 bases between them. Looked up from germline, CDR1 is ENHRY and CDR2 is SYGVKD.

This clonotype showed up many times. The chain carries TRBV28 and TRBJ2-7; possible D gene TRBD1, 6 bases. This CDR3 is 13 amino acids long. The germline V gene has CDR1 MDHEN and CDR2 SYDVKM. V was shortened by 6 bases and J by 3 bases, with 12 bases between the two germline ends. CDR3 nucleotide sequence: TGTGCCAGCAGGCCGACAGGACTCTACGAGCAGTACTTC. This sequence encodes CASRPTGLYEQYF.

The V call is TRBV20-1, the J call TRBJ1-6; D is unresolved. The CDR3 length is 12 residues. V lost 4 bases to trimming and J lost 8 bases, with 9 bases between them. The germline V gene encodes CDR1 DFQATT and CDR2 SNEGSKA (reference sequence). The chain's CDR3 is CSAKSGDSPLHF. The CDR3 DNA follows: TGCAGTGCTAAGTCCGGTGATTCACCCCTCCACTTT.

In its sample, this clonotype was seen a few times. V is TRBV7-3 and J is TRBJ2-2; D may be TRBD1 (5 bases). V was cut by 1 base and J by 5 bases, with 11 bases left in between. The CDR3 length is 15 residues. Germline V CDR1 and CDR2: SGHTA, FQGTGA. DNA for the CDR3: TGTGCCAGCAGCTTAAATTGGCAGGGAACCGGGGAGCTGTTTTTT. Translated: CASSLNWQGTGELFF.

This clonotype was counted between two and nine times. The CDR3 sequence: CSARDLAVTQYF. CDR3 in DNA: TGCAGTGCTAGAGATCTAGCGGTGACCCAGTACTTC. The rearrangement joins TRBV20-1 to TRBJ2-5; 7 bases align to TRBD2. Germline lookup yields CDR1 DFQATT and CDR2 SNEGSKA (reference sequence). Germline trimming cut 0 bases from V and 7 bases from J; bases unmatched to any gene: 2. CDR3 length: 12 residues.